A selection of T cell receptor beta chains follows, all from one sample in a study of blood T cell repertoires in COVID-19. Clones were read by immunoSEQ multiplex PCR, and TCRdb kept only the in-frame ones, dropping some. The data hold hundreds of thousands of clones, with roughly 89% observed a single time. The sequencing input was peripheral blood. These receptors came from a woman in her 30s with COVID-19, enrolled during active disease. Each CDR3 is given with its conserved first and last residue. Fields, in order: D gene, clone size, V gene, J gene, CDR3 length, CDR3 DNA, CDR3 protein. A D gene is named only where the DNA matches it firmly. Not every row has a clone size; where given, it reads once, few, many or a size class.

NA	once	TRBV28	TRBJ1-5	15	TGTGCCAGCACCCCGGGATTCGAAGGCAATCAGCCCCAGCATTTT	CASTPGFEGNQPQHF
NA	NA	TRBV9	TRBJ1-2	12	TGTGCCAGCAGCTCACTGGACTATGGCTACACCTTC	CASSSLDYGYTF
NA	NA	TRBV12-2	TRBJ2-2	17	TGTGCAAGTCGCTTAGCACAAAGGGACTTAGACACCGGGGAGCTGTTTTTT	CASRLAQRDLDTGELFF
NA	NA	TRBV2	TRBJ1-1	13	TGTGCCAGCAGTGTAGTACGGAACACTGAAGCTTTCTTT	CASSVVRNTEAFF
NA	few	TRBV5-4	TRBJ1-1	13	TGTGCCAGCAGCTTGGCCGAAGGGGTTGAAGCTTTCTTT	CASSLAEGVEAFF
NA	NA	TRBV2	TRBJ1-6	11	TGTGCCAGCAGTATATATTCACCCCTCCACTTT	CASSIYSPLHF
NA	NA	TRBV6-5	TRBJ1-4	13	TGTGCCAGCAGCAGGGGTGACAAGCTAAAACTGTTTTTT	CASSRGDKLKLFF
NA	NA	TRBV5-6	TRBJ2-3	16	TGTGCCAGCAGCCTAACCCCGGGCTGGGGGGCAGATACGCAGTATTTT	CASSLTPGWGADTQYF
NA	once	TRBV27	TRBJ2-1	12	TGTGCCAGCAGGGGGCCTTTTGATGAGCAGTTCTTC	CASRGPFDEQFF
NA	once	TRBV5-1	TRBJ1-1	14	TGCGCCAGCAGCTTGGCTCGTCTGAACACTGAAGCTTTCTTT	CASSLARLNTEAFF
TRBD1	NA	TRBV10-2	TRBJ1-2	16	TGCGCCAGCAGTGGCGATATTGGGGACAGAGCCTATGGCTACACCTTC	CASSGDIGDRAYGYTF
NA	NA	TRBV2	TRBJ1-4	14	TGTGCCAGCCGGCTGACTCCAACTAATGAAAAACTGTTTTTT	CASRLTPTNEKLFF
NA	NA	TRBV27	TRBJ2-7	13	TGTGCCAGCAGCTCAGGGGGGCCGGGTGAGCAGTACTTC	CASSSGGPGEQYF
TRBD2	NA	TRBV7-8	TRBJ2-3	15	TGTGCCAGCAGCATGACTAGCGGGGGCGTAGATACGCAGTATTTT	CASSMTSGGVDTQYF
NA	NA	TRBV6-6	TRBJ1-2	15	TGTGCCAGCAGTTACTTTGACAGAGATCGCTATGGCTACACCTTC	CASSYFDRDRYGYTF
TRBD1	NA	TRBV2	TRBJ1-6	17	TGTGCCAGCAGTCAAAGGACAGGGAACTCCTATAATTCACCCCTCCACTTT	CASSQRTGNSYNSPLHF
NA	NA	TRBV5-6	TRBJ1-4	15	TGTGCCAGCAGCTTGGGGGACACCCGTGCGGAAAAACTGTTTTTT	CASSLGDTRAEKLFF
NA	NA	TRBV10-3	TRBJ1-1	11	TGTGCCACCCTCCGAGACACTGAAGCTTTCTTT	CATLRDTEAFF
NA	NA	TRBV4-1	TRBJ1-5	19	TGCGCCAGCAGCCAAGTTGCACAGGGATTGGGTTATAGCAATCAGCCCCAGCATTTT	CASSQVAQGLGYSNQPQHF
NA	NA	TRBV3-1/TRBV3-2	TRBJ1-1	14	TGTGCCAGCAGCCAAGTTGGGACCGGGGGTGAAGCTTTCTTT	CASSQVGTGGEAFF
NA	NA	TRBV6-5	TRBJ1-2	16	TGTGCCAGCAGTTACTACCTCCCGGGTCTAAACTATGGCTACACCTTC	CASSYYLPGLNYGYTF
TRBD2	NA	TRBV25-1	TRBJ2-5	13	TGTGCCAGCATGCAGTCGGGAGGGGAGACCCAGTACTTC	CASMQSGGETQYF
NA	few	TRBV7-9	TRBJ1-1	13	TGTGCCAGCAGCTCGAGGTCGGGGAGTGGGGCTTTCTTT	CASSSRSGSGAFF
NA	NA	TRBV10-1	TRBJ2-3	16	TGCGCCAGCAGTGAGTCGTTCGGCAGGGGTACAGATACGCAGTATTTT	CASSESFGRGTDTQYF
TRBD2	NA	TRBV3-1/TRBV3-2	TRBJ2-3	17	TGTGCCAGCAGCCAAGAATTAGCGGGGGGGCCAGCAGATACGCAGTATTTT	CASSQELAGGPADTQYF
TRBD1	NA	TRBV2	TRBJ1-2	14	TGTGCCAGCAGTGGGGCAGGGGGAGACTATGGCTACACCTTC	CASSGAGGDYGYTF
NA	NA	TRBV11-2	TRBJ1-5	13	TGTGCCAGCAGCTTAGGGACAGTTGAACCCCAGCATTTT	CASSLGTVEPQHF